The rows below give T cell receptor beta chains drawn from one sample of a study of beta chain features in type 1 diabetes. The method was immunoSEQ multiplex PCR; TCRdb's version includes in-frame clones alone and lacks a portion of them. Here the sample spans around 26,000 clones, about 63% being singletons. Sequencing was carried out using stem cell memory CD4+ T cells from blood. Receptor source: a woman in her thirties or forties with type 1 diabetes. Both conserved end residues are part of each CDR3. D genes are given only for firm matches. Clone size is not always given. Where it is, it says once, few, many or a class for expanded clones.

d_call	v_call	clone_size	j_call	cdr3_nt	cdr3_aa
.	TRBV5-1	.	TRBJ1-1	TGCGCCAGCAGCTTGGACGGCAGGATAAAACCTGAAGCTTTCTTT	CASSLDGRIKPEAFF
TRBD2	TRBV5-6	.	TRBJ2-5	TGTGCCAGCAGCTTATTTAGGGCTAGCGGGAGGGCTGGAGAGACCCAGTACTTC	CASSLFRASGRAGETQYF
.	TRBV19	.	TRBJ1-4	TGTGCCAGTAGTACTACAGGGACCGCAACTAATGAAAAACTGTTTTTT	CASSTTGTATNEKLFF
.	TRBV30	few	TRBJ1-5	TGTGCCTGGAGTCCAGACAGAAGGCAGCCCCAGCATTTT	CAWSPDRRQPQHF
.	TRBV11-1	few	TRBJ1-6	TGTGCCAGCAGCCTTAGTCGTGGGGCGCATAATTCACCCCTCCACTTT	CASSLSRGAHNSPLHF
TRBD1	TRBV5-1	.	TRBJ2-3	TGCGCCAGCAGCTTGGTATTGGGGACAGGGTACGAGGATACGCAGTATTTT	CASSLVLGTGYEDTQYF
.	TRBV7-2	few	TRBJ2-7	TGTGCCAGCAGTCGTACTAGAGGCCGCTACGAGCAGTACTTC	CASSRTRGRYEQYF
TRBD1	TRBV7-3	.	TRBJ1-2	TGTGCCAGCAGCGCAGGACAGGGACATGGCTACACCTTC	CASSAGQGHGYTF
.	TRBV2	.	TRBJ1-4	TGTGCCAGCAGTCGAGGCAGGGGTGTCGAAAAACTGTTTTTT	CASSRGRGVEKLFF
TRBD1	TRBV6-1	few	TRBJ2-6	TGTGCCAGCATTGCGGACAGGCCTGGGGCCAACGTCCTGACTTTC	CASIADRPGANVLTF
.	TRBV11-2	.	TRBJ2-6	TGTGCCAGCAGCTTAGACAGCTCTGGGGCCAACGTCCTGACTTTC	CASSLDSSGANVLTF
TRBD1	TRBV5-6	.	TRBJ2-3	TGTGCCAGCAGTCCCCTGACAGGGGGCTTTGCAGATACGCAGTATTTT	CASSPLTGGFADTQYF
TRBD1	TRBV6-5	few	TRBJ2-1	TGTGCCAGCCGAAACAGGGGCGGCTACAATGAGCAGTTCTTC	CASRNRGGYNEQFF
.	TRBV18	.	TRBJ1-1	TGTGCCAGCGCGCCTAGGGGGAACACTGAAGCTTTCTTT	CASAPRGNTEAFF
.	TRBV18	.	TRBJ1-3	TGTGCCAGCTCGGCCTCTGAGGACAGTTCAAACACCATATATTTT	CASSASEDSSNTIYF
.	TRBV9	.	TRBJ1-4	TGTGCCAGCAGCCCCTTTGGGGGCGCAACTAATGAAAAACTGTTTTTT	CASSPFGGATNEKLFF
TRBD1	TRBV18	.	TRBJ2-7	TGTGCCAGCTCACGAGACAGGGGGCTCGACGAGCAGTACTTC	CASSRDRGLDEQYF
.	TRBV5-1	.	TRBJ2-7	TGCGCCAGCAGCTTGGAGGAGGGGGGGTACGAGCAGTACTTC	CASSLEEGGYEQYF
TRBD1	TRBV6-5	.	TRBJ2-5	TGTGCCAGCAGTTACGGGACAGCCCAAGAGACCCAGTACTTC	CASSYGTAQETQYF
TRBD1	TRBV5-1	.	TRBJ2-5	TGCGCCAGCAGCCCCCAACAGGGGTCACAAGAGACCCAGTACTTC	CASSPQQGSQETQYF
TRBD1	TRBV12-5	once	TRBJ2-7	TGTGCTAGTGGTTTGGGGGACAGTCGAGGAGAGCAGTACTTC	CASGLGDSRGEQYF
.	TRBV28	.	TRBJ1-1	TGTGCCAGCAGTTTAGTGCACGGGGGGACTGAAGCTTTCTTT	CASSLVHGGTEAFF
.	TRBV29-1	.	TRBJ2-7	TGCAGCGCCTACCAGGGAGGGGGCTACGAGCAGTACTTC	CSAYQGGGYEQYF
TRBD1	TRBV6-5	.	TRBJ2-7	TGTGCCAGCGAGCCGGGACAGGGCTTTCCGCAGCAGTACTTC	CASEPGQGFPQQYF
.	TRBV10-3	.	TRBJ2-7	TGTGCCATCAGCGAGCAGAGAGCGGAATACGAGCAGTACTTC	CAISEQRAEYEQYF
TRBD2	TRBV10-3	.	TRBJ2-1	TGTGCCATCAGCGGGACTAGCGGGGGGAGCTCCTACAATGAGCAGTTCTTC	CAISGTSGGSSYNEQFF
.	TRBV27	.	TRBJ2-5	TGTGCCAGCAGCCGACAGGACCAAGAGACCCAGTACTTC	CASSRQDQETQYF
TRBD2	TRBV30	few	TRBJ2-7	TGTGCCTGGAGGTATAGCGGGAGGTCCTACGAGCAGTACTTC	CAWRYSGRSYEQYF
TRBD1	TRBV18	.	TRBJ1-4	TGTGCCAGCTCACCTCTACAGGGGGGTCGAGAAAAACTGTTTTTT	CASSPLQGGREKLFF
.	TRBV9	.	TRBJ2-7	TGTGCCAGCAGCGTCCGGGATTTCTACGAGCAGTACTTC	CASSVRDFYEQYF
TRBD1	TRBV5-1	few	TRBJ1-1	TGCGCCAGCAGCTTGGCAGGGACAGGGGAAAGTGAAGCTTTCTTT	CASSLAGTGESEAFF
TRBD1	TRBV6-6	.	TRBJ1-1	TGTGCCAGCAGTCCAGGACAGGCGGGGGGCACTGAAGCTTTCTTT	CASSPGQAGGTEAFF
.	TRBV5-1	.	TRBJ2-3	TGCGCCAGCAGCTTGACTAATCCTAGCACAGATACGCAGTATTTT	CASSLTNPSTDTQYF